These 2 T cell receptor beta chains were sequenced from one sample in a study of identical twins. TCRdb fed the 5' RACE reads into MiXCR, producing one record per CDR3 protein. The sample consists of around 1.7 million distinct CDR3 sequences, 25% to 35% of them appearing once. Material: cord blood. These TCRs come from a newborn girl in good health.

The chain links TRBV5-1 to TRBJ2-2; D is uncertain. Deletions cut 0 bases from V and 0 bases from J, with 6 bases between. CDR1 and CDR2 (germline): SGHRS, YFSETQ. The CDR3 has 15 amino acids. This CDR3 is CASSLELSNTGELFF. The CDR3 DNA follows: TGCGCCAGCAGCTTGGAACTATCGAACACCGGGGAGCTGTTTTTT.

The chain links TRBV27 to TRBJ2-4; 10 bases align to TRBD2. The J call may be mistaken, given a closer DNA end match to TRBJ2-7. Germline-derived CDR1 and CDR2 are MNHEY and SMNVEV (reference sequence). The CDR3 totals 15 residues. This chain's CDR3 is CASSLTSGNIYEQYF. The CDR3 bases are TGTGCCAGCAGTTTAACTAGCGGGAATATTTACGAGCAGTACTTC.